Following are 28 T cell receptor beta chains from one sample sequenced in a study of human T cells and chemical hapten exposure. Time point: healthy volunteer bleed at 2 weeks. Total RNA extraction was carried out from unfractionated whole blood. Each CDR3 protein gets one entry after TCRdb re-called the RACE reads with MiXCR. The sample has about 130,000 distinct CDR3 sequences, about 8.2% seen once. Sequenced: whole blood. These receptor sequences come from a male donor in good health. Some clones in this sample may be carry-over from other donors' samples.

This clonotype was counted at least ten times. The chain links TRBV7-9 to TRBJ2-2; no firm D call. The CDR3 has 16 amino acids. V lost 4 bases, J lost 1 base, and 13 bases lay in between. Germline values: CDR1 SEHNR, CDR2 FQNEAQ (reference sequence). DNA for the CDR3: TGTGCCAGCAGCTCCGGACCTACTAAGAACACCGGGGAGCTGTTTTTT. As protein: CASSSGPTKNTGELFF.

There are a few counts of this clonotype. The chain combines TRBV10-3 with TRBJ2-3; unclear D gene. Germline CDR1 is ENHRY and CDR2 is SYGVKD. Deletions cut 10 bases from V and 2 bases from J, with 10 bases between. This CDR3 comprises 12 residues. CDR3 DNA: TGTGCCACCACCGAGGACACAGATACGCAGTATTTT. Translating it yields CATTEDTDTQYF.

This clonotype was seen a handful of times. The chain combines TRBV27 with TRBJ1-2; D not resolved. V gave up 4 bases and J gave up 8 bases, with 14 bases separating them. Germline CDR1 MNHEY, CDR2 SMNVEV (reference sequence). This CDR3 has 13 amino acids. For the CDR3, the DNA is TGTGCCAGCAGTTCTTGGGTGGGTGGGGGCTACACCTTC. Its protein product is CASSSWVGGGYTF.

The CDR3 region is CASRSYRARGQETQYF. In nucleotides, the CDR3 is TGTGCCAGCAGGTCCTACAGGGCGAGGGGCCAAGAGACCCAGTACTTC. The chain links TRBV6-6 to TRBJ2-5; possible D gene TRBD1, 6 bases. This CDR3 is built from 16 residues. Germline V gene data show CDR1 as MNHNY and CDR2 as SVGAGI (reference sequence). V shed 6 bases and J shed 1 base, with 18 bases lying between them.

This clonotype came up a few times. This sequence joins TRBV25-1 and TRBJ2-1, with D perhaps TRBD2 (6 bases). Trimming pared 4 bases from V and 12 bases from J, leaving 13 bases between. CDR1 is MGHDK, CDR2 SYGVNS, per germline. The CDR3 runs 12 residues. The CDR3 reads CASSGDSPGQFF. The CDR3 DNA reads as TGTGCCAGCAGTGGGGACTCTCCCGGGCAGTTCTTC.

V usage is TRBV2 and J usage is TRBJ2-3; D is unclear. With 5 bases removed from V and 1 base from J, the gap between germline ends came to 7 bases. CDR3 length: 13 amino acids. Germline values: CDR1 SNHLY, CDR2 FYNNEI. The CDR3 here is CASSMTRTDTQYF. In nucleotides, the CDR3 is TGTGCCAGCAGTATGACCCGCACAGATACGCAGTATTTT.

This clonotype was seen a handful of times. The CDR3 reads CSTGGGNTGELFF. DNA of the CDR3: TGCAGCACGGGCGGGGGTAACACCGGGGAGCTGTTTTTT. The chain carries TRBV29-1 and TRBJ2-2; 7 nucleotides agree with TRBD2. V lost 8 bases and J lost 2; bases outside the gene matches: 5. In germline, CDR1 is SQVTM, CDR2 ANQGSEA. The CDR3 is 13 amino acids.

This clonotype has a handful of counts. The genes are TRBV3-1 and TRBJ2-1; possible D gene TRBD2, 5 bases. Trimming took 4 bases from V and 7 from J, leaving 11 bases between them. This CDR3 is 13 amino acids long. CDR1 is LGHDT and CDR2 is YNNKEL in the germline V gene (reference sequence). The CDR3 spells CASSLREGNEQFF. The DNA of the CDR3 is TGTGCCAGCAGCCTACGAGAGGGTAATGAGCAGTTCTTC.

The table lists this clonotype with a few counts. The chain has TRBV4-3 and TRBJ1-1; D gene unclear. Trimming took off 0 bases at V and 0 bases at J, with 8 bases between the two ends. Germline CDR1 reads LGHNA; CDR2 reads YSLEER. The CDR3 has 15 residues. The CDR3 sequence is CASSQDPDMNTEAFF. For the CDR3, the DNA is TGCGCCAGCAGCCAAGATCCAGATATGAACACTGAAGCTTTCTTT.

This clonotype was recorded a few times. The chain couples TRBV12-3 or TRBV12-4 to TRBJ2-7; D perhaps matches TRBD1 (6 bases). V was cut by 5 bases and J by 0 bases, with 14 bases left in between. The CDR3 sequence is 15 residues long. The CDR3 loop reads CASSRRRTVSYEQYF. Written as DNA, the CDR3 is TGTGCCAGCAGTCGGCGCCGGACAGTCTCCTACGAGCAGTACTTC.

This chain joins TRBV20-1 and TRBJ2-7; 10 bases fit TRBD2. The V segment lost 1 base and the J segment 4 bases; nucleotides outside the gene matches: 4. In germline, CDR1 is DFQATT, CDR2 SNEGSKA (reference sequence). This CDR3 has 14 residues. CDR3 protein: CSARAPSGSYEQYF. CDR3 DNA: TGCAGTGCTAGAGCGCCTAGCGGGAGTTACGAGCAGTACTTC.

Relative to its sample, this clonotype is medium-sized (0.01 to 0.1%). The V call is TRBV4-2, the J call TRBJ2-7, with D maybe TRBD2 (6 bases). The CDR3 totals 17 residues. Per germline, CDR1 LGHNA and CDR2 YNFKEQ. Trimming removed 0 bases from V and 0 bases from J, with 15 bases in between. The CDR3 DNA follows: TGTGCCAGCAGCCAAGAAGGGCCAGCGGGTGGCTCCTACGAGCAGTACTTC. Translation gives CASSQEGPAGGSYEQYF.

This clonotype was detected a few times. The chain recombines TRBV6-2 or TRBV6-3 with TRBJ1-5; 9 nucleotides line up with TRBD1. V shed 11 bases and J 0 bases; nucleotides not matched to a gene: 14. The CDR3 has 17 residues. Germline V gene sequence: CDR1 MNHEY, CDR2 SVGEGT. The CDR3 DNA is TGTGCCCCCAACAGGACAGGGGTCACAAATAGCAATCAGCCCCAGCATTTT. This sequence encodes CAPNRTGVTNSNQPQHF.

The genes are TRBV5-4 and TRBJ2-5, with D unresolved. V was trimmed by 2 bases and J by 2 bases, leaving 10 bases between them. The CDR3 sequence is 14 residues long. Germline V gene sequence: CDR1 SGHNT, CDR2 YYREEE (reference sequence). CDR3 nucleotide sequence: TGTGCCAGCAGCTTTGGTCAGACTCAAGAGACCCAGTACTTC. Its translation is CASSFGQTQETQYF.

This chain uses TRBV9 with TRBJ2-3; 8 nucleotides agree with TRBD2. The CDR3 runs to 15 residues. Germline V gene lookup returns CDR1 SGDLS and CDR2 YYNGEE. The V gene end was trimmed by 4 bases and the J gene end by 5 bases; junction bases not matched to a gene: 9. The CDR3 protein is CASSFTGTRGDTQYF. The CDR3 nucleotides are TGTGCCAGCAGCTTTACCGGGACTAGGGGAGATACGCAGTATTTT.

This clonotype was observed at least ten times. CDR3 nucleotides: TGTGCCAGCAATCTATCTCCGTCAGGGGGCTACAATGAGCAGTTCTTC. It is translated as CASNLSPSGGYNEQFF. The chain has TRBV6-5 and TRBJ2-1, with 7 bases matching TRBD1. V lost 7 bases, J lost 3 bases, and 12 bases stayed unmatched. This CDR3 has 16 residues. Germline lookup yields CDR1 MNHEY and CDR2 SVGAGI.

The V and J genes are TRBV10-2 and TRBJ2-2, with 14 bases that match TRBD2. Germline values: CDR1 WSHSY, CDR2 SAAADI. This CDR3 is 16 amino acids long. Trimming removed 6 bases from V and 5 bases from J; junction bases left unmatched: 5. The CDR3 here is CASRGGTSGSTGELFF. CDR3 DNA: TGCGCCAGCAGAGGGGGGACTAGCGGGAGTACCGGGGAGCTGTTTTTT.

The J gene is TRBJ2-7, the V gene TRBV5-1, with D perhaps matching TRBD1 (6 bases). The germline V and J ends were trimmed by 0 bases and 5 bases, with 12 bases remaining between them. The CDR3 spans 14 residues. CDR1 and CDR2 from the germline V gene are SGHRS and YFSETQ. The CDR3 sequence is CASSLVGAGNEQYF. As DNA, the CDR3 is TGCGCCAGCAGCTTGGTGGGGGCCGGGAACGAGCAGTACTTC.

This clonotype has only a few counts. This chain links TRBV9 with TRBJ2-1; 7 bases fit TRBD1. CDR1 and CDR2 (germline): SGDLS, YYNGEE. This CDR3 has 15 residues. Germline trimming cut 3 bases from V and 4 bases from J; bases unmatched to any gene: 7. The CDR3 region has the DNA TGTGCCAGCAGCGCTACAGGGGCCGGATACAATGAGCAGTTCTTC. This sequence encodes CASSATGAGYNEQFF.

CDR3 amino acids: CASSPLTGTVYEQYF. As DNA, the CDR3 is TGTGCCAGCAGTCCCCTAACCGGGACAGTCTACGAGCAGTACTTC. The genes are TRBV12-3 or TRBV12-4 and TRBJ2-7; 7 bases fit TRBD1. The trim removed 5 bases at V and 3 bases at J, leaving 10 bases unmatched. The length of the CDR3 is 15 residues.

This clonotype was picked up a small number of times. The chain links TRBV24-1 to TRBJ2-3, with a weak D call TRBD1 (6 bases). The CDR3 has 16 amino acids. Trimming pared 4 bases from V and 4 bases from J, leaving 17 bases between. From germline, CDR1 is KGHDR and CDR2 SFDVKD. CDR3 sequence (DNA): TGTGCCACCAGTGAACGAGGGAGAGGGGGAGCAGATACGCAGTATTTT. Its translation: CATSERGRGGADTQYF.

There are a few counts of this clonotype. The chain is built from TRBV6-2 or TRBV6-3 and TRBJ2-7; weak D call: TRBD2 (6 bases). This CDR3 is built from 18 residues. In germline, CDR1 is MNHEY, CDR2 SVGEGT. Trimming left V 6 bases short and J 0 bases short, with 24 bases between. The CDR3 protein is CASSLGPGLSSSSYEQYF. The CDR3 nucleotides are TGTGCCAGCAGCCTAGGACCGGGACTCTCTTCAAGCTCCTACGAGCAGTACTTC.

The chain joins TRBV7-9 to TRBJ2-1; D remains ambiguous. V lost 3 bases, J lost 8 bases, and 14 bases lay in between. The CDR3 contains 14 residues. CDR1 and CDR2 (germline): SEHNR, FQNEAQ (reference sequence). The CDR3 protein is CASSFGYFDYEQFF. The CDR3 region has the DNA TGTGCCAGCAGCTTCGGGTACTTTGACTATGAGCAGTTCTTC.

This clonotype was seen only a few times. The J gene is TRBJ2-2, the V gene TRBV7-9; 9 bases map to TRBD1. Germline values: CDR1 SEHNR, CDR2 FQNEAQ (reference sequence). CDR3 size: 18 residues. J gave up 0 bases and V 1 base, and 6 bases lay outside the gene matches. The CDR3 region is CASSLGTGALSNTGELFF. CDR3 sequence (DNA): TGTGCCAGCAGCTTAGGGACAGGGGCTCTTTCGAACACCGGGGAGCTGTTTTTT.

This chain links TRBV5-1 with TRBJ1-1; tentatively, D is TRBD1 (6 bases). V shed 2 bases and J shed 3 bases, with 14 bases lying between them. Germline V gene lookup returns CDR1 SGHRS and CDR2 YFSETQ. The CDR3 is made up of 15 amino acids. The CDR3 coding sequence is TGCGCCAGCAGCTTAGGGGGATTTGTGGACACTGAAGCTTTCTTT. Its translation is CASSLGGFVDTEAFF.

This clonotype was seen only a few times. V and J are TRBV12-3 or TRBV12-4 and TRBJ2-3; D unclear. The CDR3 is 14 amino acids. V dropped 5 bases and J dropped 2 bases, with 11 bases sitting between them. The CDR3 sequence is CASSNGLDTDTQYF. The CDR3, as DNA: TGTGCCAGCAGTAACGGGCTTGACACAGATACGCAGTATTTT.

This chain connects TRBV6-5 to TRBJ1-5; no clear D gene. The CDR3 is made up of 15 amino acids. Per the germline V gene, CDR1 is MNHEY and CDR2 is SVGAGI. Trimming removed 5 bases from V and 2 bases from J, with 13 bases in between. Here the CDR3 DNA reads TGTGCCAGCAGTAAAGACAAGGCAGGCAATCAGCCCCAGCATTTT. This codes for CASSKDKAGNQPQHF.

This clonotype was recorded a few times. In DNA, the CDR3 is TGCGCCAGCAGCGACCGGGAGGCCTACGAGCAGTACTTC. This encodes CASSDREAYEQYF. This chain links TRBV5-1 with TRBJ2-7; the match to TRBD2 covers 7 bases. The CDR3 extends over 13 amino acids. Germline trimming cut 4 bases from V and 2 bases from J; bases unmatched to any gene: 3. CDR1 and CDR2 from the germline V gene are SGHRS and YFSETQ.